A selection of T cell receptor beta chains follows, all from one sample in a study of early T cells in non-severe SARS-CoV-2 infection. TCRdb re-analysed the 5' RACE reads in MiXCR, keeping a single row per CDR3 protein. The repertoire includes roughly 71,000 distinct CDR3 sequences, roughly an eighth of them detected once, and 5% to 5.5% sits in the top ten. The sample consisted of whole blood. Every receptor here comes from an adult who was a healthcare worker with PCR-confirmed SARS-CoV-2 infection or an uninfected control (not recorded which). Both conserved end residues are part of each CDR3. A D gene is named only where the DNA matches it firmly. Rows give clone size only sometimes, using once, few, many, or a class for an expanded clone.

j_call clone_size v_call d_call cdr3_nt cdr3_aa
TRBJ2-7 many TRBV4-1 NA TGCGCCAGCAGCCAACCGACCCGGGGTAGCTCCTACGAGCAGTACTTC CASSQPTRGSSYEQYF
TRBJ1-2 many TRBV12-5 NA TGTGCTAGTGGTCCACCCCATAGGTACGGATTGGATAACTATGGCTACACCTTC CASGPPHRYGLDNYGYTF
TRBJ2-3 NA TRBV29-1 NA TGCAGCGTTCAGCACTGGTGGGACTCGAGCACAGATACGCAGTATTTT CSVQHWWDSSTDTQYF
TRBJ2-7 NA TRBV6-4 TRBD1 TGTGCCAGCAGTGAACCGGGACAGGGGTCCTACGAGCAGTACTTC CASSEPGQGSYEQYF
TRBJ2-7 NA TRBV29-1 NA TGCAGCGGACAAGTAGATTTTGGGGAGCAGTACTTC CSGQVDFGEQYF
TRBJ2-5 many TRBV5-1 NA TGCGCCAGCACCCGGGGAGAGACCCAGTACTTC CASTRGETQYF
TRBJ2-1 many TRBV5-1 TRBD1 TGCGCCAGCAGCTTGGACGGACAGGGTACGAGTGAGCAGTTCTTC CASSLDGQGTSEQFF
TRBJ1-1 many TRBV12-3/TRBV12-4 NA TGTGCCAGCACCGGCTCAGGAGCAGGGGCCAAAGCTTTCTTT CASTGSGAGAKAFF
TRBJ2-5 NA TRBV5-1 TRBD2 TGCGCCAGCAGCTTGGAGGCTAGCGGGAGGGATTACTTC CASSLEASGRDYF
TRBJ1-1 many TRBV2 NA TGTGCCAGCCAACTTTTTCCGAAGGGGACTGAAGCTTTCTTT CASQLFPKGTEAFF
TRBJ2-1 few TRBV5-5 TRBD2 TGTGTCAGCAGCTTGGATCCAGGACTAGGTAACAATGAGCAGTTCTTC CVSSLDPGLGNNEQFF
TRBJ2-1 few TRBV5-1 NA TGCGCCAGCAGCTCCTCTCCGACGGGCTCCTACAATGAGCAGTTCTTC CASSSSPTGSYNEQFF
TRBJ2-5 once TRBV7-2 NA TGTGCCAGCAGTAAGGGGCTGGAGACCCAGTACTTC CASSKGLETQYF
TRBJ2-3 few TRBV2 TRBD1 TGTGCCAGCTGTGACAGGGGGCCCGATACGCAGTATTTT CASCDRGPDTQYF
TRBJ2-3 few TRBV6-6 TRBD1 TGTGCCAGCAGTTCACAGGGGGCCGGCGATACGCAGTATTTT CASSSQGAGDTQYF
TRBJ2-1 few TRBV9 NA TGTGCCAGCAGCGCACGTGGTGGGCGGGCAAGCTCCTACAATGAGCAGTTCTTC CASSARGGRASSYNEQFF
TRBJ1-2 NA TRBV29-1 NA TGCAGCGTCTCGCAGTCCTATGGCTACACCTTC CSVSQSYGYTF
TRBJ1-3 NA TRBV5-5 NA TGTGCCAGCAGCTTGAGAGGCAGCTCTGGAAACACCATATATTTT CASSLRGSSGNTIYF
TRBJ2-2 few TRBV29-1 NA TGCAGCGTTGGTAGCGGATCGAACACCGGGGAGCTGTTTTTT CSVGSGSNTGELFF
TRBJ2-7 many TRBV4-3 TRBD1 TGCGCCAGCAGCCAGGGACAGGGGGGTTCCTACGAGCAGTACTTC CASSQGQGGSYEQYF
TRBJ2-3 few TRBV30 NA TGTGCCTGGAGTGTACGGCGGGGTGCAGATACGCAGTATTTT CAWSVRRGADTQYF
TRBJ1-2 many TRBV12-3/TRBV12-4 NA TGTGCCAGCAGTCCATGGGCGGGACGGGGATATGGCTACACCTTC CASSPWAGRGYGYTF